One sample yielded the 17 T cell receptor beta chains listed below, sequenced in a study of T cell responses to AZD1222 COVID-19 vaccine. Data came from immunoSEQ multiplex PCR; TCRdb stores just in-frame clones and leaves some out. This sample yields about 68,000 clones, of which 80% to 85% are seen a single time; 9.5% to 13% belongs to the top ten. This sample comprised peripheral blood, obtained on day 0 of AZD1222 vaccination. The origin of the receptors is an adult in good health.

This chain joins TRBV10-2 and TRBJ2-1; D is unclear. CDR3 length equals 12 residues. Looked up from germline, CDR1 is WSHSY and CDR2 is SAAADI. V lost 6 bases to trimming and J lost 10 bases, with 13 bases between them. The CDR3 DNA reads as TGCGCCAGCAGGATTGGGGTTCAGGAGCAGTTCTTC. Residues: CASRIGVQEQFF.

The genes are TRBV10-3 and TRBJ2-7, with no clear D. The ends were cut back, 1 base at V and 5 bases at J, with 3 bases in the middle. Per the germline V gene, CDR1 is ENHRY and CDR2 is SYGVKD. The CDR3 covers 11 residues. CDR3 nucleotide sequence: TGTGCCATCAGTGAGTTGGACGAGCAGTACTTC. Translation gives CAISELDEQYF.

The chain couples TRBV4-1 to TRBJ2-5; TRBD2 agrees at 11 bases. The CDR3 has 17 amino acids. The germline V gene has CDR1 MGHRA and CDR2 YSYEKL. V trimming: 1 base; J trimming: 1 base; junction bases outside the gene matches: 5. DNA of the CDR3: TGCGCCAGCAGCCAAGGTGGGACTAGCGGATTCCAAGAGACCCAGTACTTC. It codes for CASSQGGTSGFQETQYF.

CDR3 in DNA: TGTGCCACCAGCAGAGATTATAGGAATGAGCAGTTCTTC. The encoded protein is CATSRDYRNEQFF. The rearrangement uses TRBV15 and TRBJ2-1, with unresolved D. Deletions cut 0 bases from V and 7 bases from J, with 7 bases between. This CDR3 region has 13 residues. Looked up from germline, CDR1 is LNHNV and CDR2 is YYDKDF (reference sequence).

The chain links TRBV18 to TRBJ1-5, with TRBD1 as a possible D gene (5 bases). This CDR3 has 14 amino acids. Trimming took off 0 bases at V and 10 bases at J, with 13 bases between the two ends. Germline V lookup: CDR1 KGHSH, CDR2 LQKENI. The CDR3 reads CASSPPGLQGPQHF. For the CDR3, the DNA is TGTGCCAGCTCACCACCTGGCTTGCAGGGTCCCCAGCATTTT.

The CDR3 coding sequence is TGTGCCAGCAGTCCAACCGGGACACTCGAGCAGTACTTC. Protein sequence: CASSPTGTLEQYF. This chain connects TRBV6-5 to TRBJ2-7; a weak D match, TRBD1 (6 bases). The CDR3 runs to 13 residues. Between the trimmed V and J ends, which lost 5 bases and 6 bases, there was a span of 14 bases. Germline CDR1 is MNHEY and CDR2 is SVGAGI.

This CDR3 is CASSPQGKQPQHF. In DNA form, the CDR3 reads TGTGCCAGCAGCCCACAGGGAAAGCAGCCCCAGCATTTT. J is TRBJ1-5 and V is TRBV14; maybe TRBD1 (6 bases). Trimming pared 4 bases from V and 7 bases from J, leaving 11 bases between. The CDR3 contains 13 residues. The germline CDR1 and CDR2 sequences are SGHDN and FVKESK.

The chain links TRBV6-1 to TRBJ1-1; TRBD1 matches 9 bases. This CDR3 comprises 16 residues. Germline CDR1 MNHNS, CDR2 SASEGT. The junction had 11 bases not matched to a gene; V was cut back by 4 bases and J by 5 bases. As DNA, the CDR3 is TGTGCCAGCAGTGTACAGGGGGCGTACGTTGGGACTGAAGCTTTCTTT. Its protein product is CASSVQGAYVGTEAFF.

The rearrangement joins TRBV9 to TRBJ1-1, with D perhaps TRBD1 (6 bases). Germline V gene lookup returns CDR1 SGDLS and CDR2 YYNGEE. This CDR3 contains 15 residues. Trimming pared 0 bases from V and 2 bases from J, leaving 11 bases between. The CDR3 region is CASSVDPGVNTEAFF. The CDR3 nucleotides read TGTGCCAGCAGCGTAGACCCAGGGGTCAACACTGAAGCTTTCTTT.

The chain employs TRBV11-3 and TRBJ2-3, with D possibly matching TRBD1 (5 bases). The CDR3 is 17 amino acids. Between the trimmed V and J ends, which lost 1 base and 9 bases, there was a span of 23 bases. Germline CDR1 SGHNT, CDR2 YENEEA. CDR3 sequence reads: CASSLGPGFGAVSTQYF. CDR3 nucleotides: TGTGCCAGCAGCTTAGGCCCGGGTTTTGGGGCGGTTTCAACGCAGTATTTT.

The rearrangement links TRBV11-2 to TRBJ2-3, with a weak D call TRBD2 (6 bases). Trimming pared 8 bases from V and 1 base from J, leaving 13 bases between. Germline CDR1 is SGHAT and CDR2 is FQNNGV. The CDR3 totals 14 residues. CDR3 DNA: TGTGCCAGCGAGGGGCGGGAACGCACAGATACGCAGTATTTT. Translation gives CASEGRERTDTQYF.

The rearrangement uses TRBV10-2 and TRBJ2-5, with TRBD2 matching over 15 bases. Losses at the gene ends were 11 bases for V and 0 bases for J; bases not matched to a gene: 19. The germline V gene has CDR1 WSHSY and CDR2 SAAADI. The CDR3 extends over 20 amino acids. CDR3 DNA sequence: TGCGCCCGCGGACGGCCGGGACTAGCGGGGGGACCCACGTACCAAGAGACCCAGTACTTC. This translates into CARGRPGLAGGPTYQETQYF.

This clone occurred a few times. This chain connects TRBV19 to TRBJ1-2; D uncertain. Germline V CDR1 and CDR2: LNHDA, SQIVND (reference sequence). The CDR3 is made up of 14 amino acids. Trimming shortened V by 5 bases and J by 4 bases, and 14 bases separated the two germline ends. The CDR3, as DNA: TGTGCCAGTAGTCTTCGGGATTTAGGCTATGGCTACACCTTC. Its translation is CASSLRDLGYGYTF.

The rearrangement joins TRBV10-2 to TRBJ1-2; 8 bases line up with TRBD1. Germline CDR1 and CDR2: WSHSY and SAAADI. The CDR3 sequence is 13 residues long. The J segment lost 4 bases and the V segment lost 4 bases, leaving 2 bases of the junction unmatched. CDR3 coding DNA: TGCGCCAGCAGTGTAGGGACAGGCTATGGCTACACCTTC. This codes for CASSVGTGYGYTF.

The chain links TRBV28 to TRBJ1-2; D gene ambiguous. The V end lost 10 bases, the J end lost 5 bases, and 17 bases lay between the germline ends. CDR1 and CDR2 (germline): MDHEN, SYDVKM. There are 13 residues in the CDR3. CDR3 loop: CATNVPESYGYTF. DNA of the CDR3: TGTGCCACCAACGTCCCGGAATCATATGGCTACACCTTC.

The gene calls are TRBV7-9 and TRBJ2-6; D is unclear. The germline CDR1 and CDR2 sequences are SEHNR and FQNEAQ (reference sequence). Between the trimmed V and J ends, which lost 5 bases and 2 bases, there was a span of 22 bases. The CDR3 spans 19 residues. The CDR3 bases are TGTGCCAGCAGCGCCACGCGGTTCGATCGGGCGACTGGGGCCAACGTCCTGACTTTC. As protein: CASSATRFDRATGANVLTF.

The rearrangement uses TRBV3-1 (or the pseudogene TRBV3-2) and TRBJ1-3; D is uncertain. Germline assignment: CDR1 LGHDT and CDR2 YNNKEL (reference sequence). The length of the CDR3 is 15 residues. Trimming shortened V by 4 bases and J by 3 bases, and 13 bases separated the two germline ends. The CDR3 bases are TGTGCCAGCAGCCGGGCCTTAGGGTATGGAAACACCATATATTTT. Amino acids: CASSRALGYGNTIYF.